These 17 T cell receptor beta chains share one sample of origin, sequenced in a study of shared clonotypes between healthy human individuals (dated by TCRdb to the early 2020s). Libraries were made using the immunoSEQ multiplex PCR assay. TCRdb limited this immuneACCESS table to in-frame rearrangements with V and J called. A share of clones is missing; checked studies link under half to unresolved V genes, and the rest is unexplained. The sample table lists about 1 million clones, 75% to 80% of them with a count of one. About 0.52% of the sample belongs to the ten largest clones. The sequencing sample was made of memory CD4+ T cells from PBMCs. The cell subset or site label here, explained by the study, means: CD45RA-negative fraction. The receptors shown here come from a man between 18 and 29 years old in good health. Some clones in this sample may be carry-over from other donors' samples.

The rearrangement joins TRBV11-2 to TRBJ2-5; 8 nucleotides agree with TRBD2. CDR1 SGHAT and CDR2 FQNNGV come from the germline V gene. This CDR3 is built from 14 residues. The J segment lost 5 bases and the V segment lost 3 bases, leaving 5 bases of the junction unmatched. CDR3 in DNA: TGTGCCAGCAGCTTCACCCGGGGGGGGGAGACCCAGTACTTC. Translation: CASSFTRGGETQYF.

The V gene is TRBV10-3, the J gene TRBJ1-2, with 10 bases aligning to TRBD1. Per the germline V gene, CDR1 is ENHRY and CDR2 is SYGVKD. The CDR3 runs 16 residues. V lost 0 bases, J lost 7 bases, and 8 bases stayed unmatched. The CDR3 loop is CAISESSTGGSGGYTF. CDR3 in DNA: TGTGCCATCAGTGAGTCATCGACAGGGGGCTCGGGTGGCTACACCTTC.

Concerning this clone itself: The same CDR3 also results from other DNA sequences found in this sample. The rearrangement joins TRBV9 to TRBJ2-3; D gene uncertain. The V end lost 0 bases, the J end lost 6 bases, and 8 bases lay between the germline ends. The CDR3 totals 13 residues. Germline V gene data show CDR1 as SGDLS and CDR2 as YYNGEE. The DNA for the CDR3 is TGTGCCAGCAGCGTAGGGGGTGGGGATACGCAGTATTTT. Translated: CASSVGGGDTQYF. The full variable domain, completed using reference TRBV9 and TRBJ2-3, is DSGVTQTPKHLITATGQRVTLRCSPRSGDLSVYWYQQSLDQGLQFLIQYYNGEERAKGNILERFSAQQFPDLHSELNLSSLELGDSALYFCASSVGGGDTQYFGPGTRLTVL.

The sample holds one count of this clone. In DNA, the CDR3 is TGTGCCAGCAGTGAACGGCAGGGGTATGGCTACACCTTC. The encoded protein is CASSERQGYGYTF. The chain is built from TRBV2 and TRBJ1-2, with TRBD1 as a possible D gene (6 bases). CDR3 length: 13 residues. Germline V gene sequence: CDR1 SNHLY, CDR2 FYNNEI. Trimming stripped 2 bases from V and 5 bases from J, with 9 bases between.

This clone was recorded a few times. In the same sample, other DNA sequences code for this CDR3. The chain joins TRBV12-5 to TRBJ1-3; tentative D call: TRBD1 (5 bases). CDR1 is LGHNT, CDR2 FRNRAP, per germline. The germline V and J ends were trimmed by 6 bases and 7 bases, with 10 bases remaining between them. This CDR3 is built from 12 residues. Written as DNA, the CDR3 is TGTGCTAGTGGGTCCGAGGGGAACACCATATATTTT. This sequence encodes CASGSEGNTIYF. The whole variable domain, remainder taken from reference TRBV12-5 and TRBJ1-3, is DARVTQTPRHKVTEMGQEVTMRCQPILGHNTVFWYRQTMMQGLELLAYFRNRAPLDDSGMPKDRFSAEMPDATLATLKIQPSEPRDSAVYFCASGSEGNTIYFGEGSWLTVV.

The V and J genes are TRBV10-2 and TRBJ1-2, with a possible D match to TRBD1 (6 bases). The CDR3 has 14 amino acids. Germline V gene lookup returns CDR1 WSHSY and CDR2 SAAADI. Trimming stripped 0 bases from V and 14 bases from J, with 19 bases between. Written as DNA, the CDR3 is TGCGCCAGCAGTGAGTCCCATACTACACAGGGAATAACCTTC. The encoded protein is CASSESHTTQGITF.

This clone was counted many times. The chain couples TRBV4-2 to TRBJ2-7; D is uncertain. V lost 4 bases and J lost 5, with 18 bases in between. The CDR3 contains 15 residues. CDR1 is LGHNA and CDR2 is YNFKEQ in the germline V gene. The CDR3 DNA reads as TGTGCCAGCAGCCCCTTACTTAGGCGGTTCGACGAGCAGTACTTC. This translates into CASSPLLRRFDEQYF.

Details on this clone: Other DNA sequences from this sample encode an identical CDR3 as well. The chain uses TRBV28 and TRBJ1-4; 7 nucleotides align to TRBD1. The CDR3 runs to 15 residues. CDR1 and CDR2 from the germline V gene are MDHEN and SYDVKM. V shed 5 bases and J 5 bases; nucleotides not matched to a gene: 8. The CDR3 here is CASSLPGTANEKLFF. DNA of the CDR3: TGTGCCAGCAGTCTCCCTGGGACAGCGAATGAAAAACTGTTTTTT.

V is TRBV5-1 and J is TRBJ2-1, with a tentative D call TRBD1 (5 bases). This CDR3 region has 14 residues. The V end was cut by 0 bases, the J end by 2 bases, with 6 bases between. Germline CDR1 and CDR2: SGHRS and YFSETQ. The DNA of the CDR3 is TGCGCCAGCAGCTTGGGACAGCCCTACAATGAGCAGTTCTTC. It yields the protein CASSLGQPYNEQFF.

Points on this clone: The same CDR3 arises from other DNA sequences in this sample as well. The rearrangement joins TRBV18 to TRBJ2-5; 13 bases agree with TRBD2. CDR1 is KGHSH and CDR2 is LQKENI in the germline V gene. The ends lost 3 bases at V and 2 bases at J; junction bases unmatched: 3. The CDR3 totals 16 residues. The CDR3 loop is CASSPGLAGLQETQYF. For the CDR3, the DNA is TGTGCCAGCTCACCGGGACTAGCGGGACTACAAGAGACCCAGTACTTC.

This chain connects TRBV28 to TRBJ1-5; D perhaps matches TRBD1 (5 bases). The CDR3 totals 12 residues. V dropped 5 bases and J dropped 5 bases, with 7 bases sitting between them. Germline V lookup: CDR1 MDHEN, CDR2 SYDVKM. The CDR3 DNA follows: TGTGCCAGCAGTGCGGGGGATCAGCCCCAGCATTTT. Translated, it gives CASSAGDQPQHF.

This chain uses TRBV28 with TRBJ2-7; 8 bases align to TRBD1. CDR1 is MDHEN and CDR2 is SYDVKM in the germline V gene. This CDR3 comprises 16 residues. Trimming cost V 5 bases and J 3 bases; bases outside gene matches: 12. Here the CDR3 reads CASSLRQGSGHYEQYF. CDR3 bases: TGTGCCAGCAGTCTGAGACAGGGGTCGGGCCACTACGAGCAGTACTTC.

About this clone itself: This sample includes further DNA sequences coding for the same CDR3. This sequence joins TRBV18 and TRBJ2-5, with 7 nucleotides matching TRBD1. Germline V CDR1 and CDR2: KGHSH, LQKENI. V dropped 3 bases and J dropped 1; count of bases not matched to a gene: 5. The CDR3 runs to 15 residues. CDR3 in amino acids: CASSPPGTVQETQYF. The CDR3 coding sequence is TGTGCCAGCTCACCCCCCGGGACAGTCCAAGAGACCCAGTACTTC. The whole variable domain, remainder taken from reference TRBV18 and TRBJ2-5, is NAGVMQNPRHLVRRRGQEARLRCSPMKGHSHVYWYRQLPEEGLKFMVYLQKENIIDESGMPKERFSAEFPKEGPSILRIQQVVRGDSAAYFCASSPPGTVQETQYFGPGTRLLVL.

The chain is built from TRBV7-3 and TRBJ1-2, with unresolved D. The CDR3 consists of 18 residues. V gave up 2 bases and J gave up 8 bases, with 27 bases separating them. The germline CDR1 and CDR2 sequences are SGHTA and FQGTGA. CDR3 nucleotide sequence: TGTGCCAGCAGCTTATTTGATTCGAGGCTGAGAGGCGACGGCGGCTACACCTTC. It specifies CASSLFDSRLRGDGGYTF.

The CDR3 spells CSVAPRRESEAFF. In nucleotides, the CDR3 is TGCAGCGTTGCCCCCAGGCGGGAATCTGAAGCTTTCTTT. The chain links TRBV29-1 to TRBJ1-1; D ambiguous. The V gene lost 4 bases and the J gene lost 6 bases, with 15 bases spanning the gap. The CDR3 is 13 amino acids. In germline, CDR1 is SQVTM, CDR2 ANQGSEA.

On this clone: The sample holds other DNA sequences that translate to the same CDR3. V is TRBV5-1 and J is TRBJ2-1; possible D gene TRBD2, 6 bases. V was pared by 0 bases and J by 1 base, with 11 bases between. Germline assignment: CDR1 SGHRS and CDR2 YFSETQ. The CDR3 contains 16 residues. The CDR3 spells CASSLVGGSSYNEQFF. The CDR3 nucleotides read TGCGCCAGCAGCTTGGTGGGGGGAAGTTCCTACAATGAGCAGTTCTTC.

The chain recombines TRBV9 with TRBJ2-7; 9 bases are shared with TRBD1. The V gene's germline CDR1 is SGDLS and CDR2 YYNGEE. This CDR3 region has 15 residues. V lost 0 bases, J lost 4 bases, and 5 bases stayed unmatched. The CDR3 reads CASSVGGQGGYEQYF. The DNA for the CDR3 is TGTGCCAGCAGCGTAGGGGGACAGGGAGGTTACGAGCAGTACTTC. The full variable domain, with the rest looked up from reference TRBV9 and TRBJ2-7, is DSGVTQTPKHLITATGQRVTLRCSPRSGDLSVYWYQQSLDQGLQFLIQYYNGEERAKGNILERFSAQQFPDLHSELNLSSLELGDSALYFCASSVGGQGGYEQYFGPGTRLTVT.